This TCR beta chain was documented in a study of naive and memory T cell subsets. General study results and limits: Findings for naive and memory subsets could not be checked against ground truth.

This clonotype has a handful of counts. Its specificity is not known. Effector memory cells were sorted as CD45RA-CD27-, EMRA cells as CD45RA+CD27-. An equimolar mix of two oligonucleotides served as the beta constant-region primer for TRBC1 and TRBC2. Four rounds of PCR amplified the ligated cDNA using nested alpha and beta constant-region primers plus SP2. TCRdb itself ran the UMI-ligation and nested PCR reads through MiXCR, one entry per CDR3 protein. The sample lists over 30,000 distinct CDR3 sequences; approximately 18% were seen once. The receptor was isolated from a human donor in good health. The sample consisted of effector memory CD4+ T cells from blood. The sample's subset: effector memory, CD45RA- CD27-.

CDR3 loop: CASRPDSIAKNIQYF. The CDR3 bases are TGTGCCAGCAGACCCGACAGTATAGCCAAAAACATTCAGTACTTC. This chain joins TRBV28 and TRBJ2-4, with D tentatively TRBD1 (5 bases). The CDR3 is 15 residues long. From germline, CDR1 is MDHEN and CDR2 SYDVKM. V lost 6 bases and J 0 bases, leaving 12 bases between the germline ends.